This TCR beta chain was found in a study of T and B cells in COVID-19 patients. The wider study: About 90% of the 20 active-infection patients had comorbidities associated with unfavorable COVID-19 outcome.

Multiplex PCR with BIOMED2 TRB-A/B primer pools amplified TRB rearrangements. From the multiplex PCR reads, TCRdb called clonotypes with MiXCR, one entry per CDR3 protein. The data contain roughly 15,000 distinct CDR3 sequences, around 28% of them singletons. Study-wide results and limits: The recovered cohort had some 2,000 exclusive TCR clusters, including around 34 low generation probability clusters. Patients with COVID-19 reportedly showed strongly skewed T cell receptor beta variable and joining gene usage. Active COVID-19 showed highly clonal TRB repertoires; recovery showed diversity and richness above healthy donors.

On this clonotype: Its cognate antigen is unknown. It may be a read error: a sequence one base away is much more abundant.

TRB was amplified from around 250-500 ng of blood genomic DNA. Germline CDR1 is MNHEY and CDR2 is SMNVEV (reference sequence). This CDR3 region has 14 residues. This sequence was found in a human donor who had recovered from COVID-19. The sequenced material came from blood. The V call is TRBV27, the J call TRBJ2-3; a weak D match, TRBD2 (6 bases). This CDR3 is CASGLFGGYDTQYF. CDR3 in DNA: TGTGCCAGCGGTTTATTCGGGGGTTATGATACGCAGTATTTT.